This T cell receptor beta chain appears in the sequencing data of a study of response to subunit inactivated influenza vaccine. Concerning this clonotype: The target antigen is unknown.

Points from the study as a whole: That few new T cells are recruited by each seasonal influenza vaccination was the authors' suggestion.

TCRdb redid the calling of the RT-PCR reads with MiXCR, one entry per CDR3 protein. The table includes 200,000 to 300,000 distinct CDR3 sequences, 12% detected once. CDR1 is MDHEN, CDR2 SYDVKM, per germline. J was trimmed by 10 bases and V by 4 bases; bases with no gene match: 13. The CDR3 has 15 amino acids. The TCR comes from a man in his fifties who received an inactivated influenza vaccine. The V and J genes are TRBV28 and TRBJ2-1, with 7 bases that match TRBD1. Sequences were derived from non-naive T cells sorted from PBMCs, sampled approximately 15 days before vaccination. DNA of the CDR3: TGTGCCAGCAGTTCGAACCTACAGGGGACGGGGGAGCAGTTCTTC. Encoded protein: CASSSNLQGTGEQFF.